A selection of T cell receptor beta chains follows, all from one sample in a study of breast tumors, draining lymph nodes, adjacent tissues. TCRdb used MiXCR to reprocess the multiplex PCR reads, holding one entry per CDR3 protein. The sample shows about 230,000 distinct CDR3 sequences, about 30% of them seen only once. Sample: axillary lymph node tissue. These receptors all come from a female donor with breast cancer. Some clones in this sample may be carry-over from other donors' samples. CDR3s include the opening cysteine and the closing phenylalanine or tryptophan. D genes are given only for firm matches. Clone size, where shown, is once, few, many, or a class for clones that have expanded.

j_call: TRBJ1-6
v_call: TRBV15
clone_size: many
d_call: TRBD1
cdr3_nt: TGTGCCACCAGCAGAGATCAGACAGGGGGTAATTCACCCCTCCACTTT
cdr3_aa: CATSRDQTGGNSPLHF

j_call: TRBJ2-7
v_call: TRBV6-4
clone_size: many
d_call: NA
cdr3_nt: TGTGCCCCCGGGCAAAAGAGCGAGCAGTACTTC
cdr3_aa: CAPGQKSEQYF

j_call: TRBJ2-1
v_call: TRBV3-1
clone_size: many
d_call: NA
cdr3_nt: TGTGCCAGCAGCCAAGGAGGGAATGAGCAGTTCTTC
cdr3_aa: CASSQGGNEQFF

j_call: TRBJ1-2
v_call: TRBV27
clone_size: few
d_call: NA
cdr3_nt: TGTGCCAGCAGTTCAGTTCTCGATCCTAACTATGGCTACACCTTC
cdr3_aa: CASSSVLDPNYGYTF

j_call: TRBJ2-3
v_call: TRBV27
clone_size: few
d_call: TRBD2
cdr3_nt: TGTGCCAGCAGTTTAGGACTAGCGGGAGATACGCAGTATTTT
cdr3_aa: CASSLGLAGDTQYF

j_call: TRBJ1-5
v_call: TRBV27
clone_size: many
d_call: TRBD1
cdr3_nt: TGTGCCAGCAAAACGGGACAGGGCAATCAGCCCCAGCATTTT
cdr3_aa: CASKTGQGNQPQHF

j_call: TRBJ1-2
v_call: TRBV10-2
clone_size: NA
d_call: NA
cdr3_nt: TGCGCCAGCAGTGAAGAGGAGGAGGGGGGCTACACCTTC
cdr3_aa: CASSEEEEGGYTF

j_call: TRBJ1-2
v_call: TRBV25-1
clone_size: few
d_call: NA
cdr3_nt: TGTGCCAGCAGTGTCCCTTTTAGAGTGGCTATATTCTTATGTGCTAACTATGGCTACACCTTC
cdr3_aa: CASSVPFRVAIFLCANYGYTF

j_call: TRBJ2-3
v_call: TRBV19
clone_size: many
d_call: NA
cdr3_nt: TGTGCCAGTACTTCGAAGGGCGGGTTTGGCACAGATACGCAGTATTTT
cdr3_aa: CASTSKGGFGTDTQYF

j_call: TRBJ2-3
v_call: TRBV7-2
clone_size: many
d_call: TRBD2
cdr3_nt: TGTGCCAGCAGCCCCAACCTTTTGGGACTAGCAGGCACAGATACGCAGTATTTT
cdr3_aa: CASSPNLLGLAGTDTQYF

j_call: TRBJ2-5
v_call: TRBV25-1
clone_size: NA
d_call: TRBD2
cdr3_nt: TGTGCCAGCGTGGGCCCAGCGGGAGGATCAGAGACCCAGTACTTC
cdr3_aa: CASVGPAGGSETQYF

j_call: TRBJ2-7
v_call: TRBV7-9
clone_size: NA
d_call: TRBD1
cdr3_nt: TGTGCCAGCAGCTTAGTTCGACAGGGGGCTGGCGAGCAGTACTTC
cdr3_aa: CASSLVRQGAGEQYF

j_call: TRBJ2-7
v_call: TRBV19
clone_size: many
d_call: TRBD1
cdr3_nt: TGTGCCAGTAGTGACAGGGTGGGGGAGCAGTACTTC
cdr3_aa: CASSDRVGEQYF

j_call: TRBJ2-5
v_call: TRBV12-5
clone_size: many
d_call: NA
cdr3_nt: TGTGCTAGTGGTTTAGTGACCGGGTCGGGTAAAGAGACCCAGTACTTC
cdr3_aa: CASGLVTGSGKETQYF

j_call: TRBJ1-2
v_call: TRBV5-4
clone_size: many
d_call: NA
cdr3_nt: TGTGCCAGCAGCCGCCCAGGGACTAACTATGGCTACACCTTC
cdr3_aa: CASSRPGTNYGYTF

j_call: TRBJ2-1
v_call: TRBV12-3/TRBV12-4
clone_size: many
d_call: TRBD2
cdr3_nt: TGTGCCAGCAGCCCAGGGACTAGCACACAGAATGAGCAGTTCTTC
cdr3_aa: CASSPGTSTQNEQFF

j_call: TRBJ2-3
v_call: TRBV18
clone_size: many
d_call: NA
cdr3_nt: TGTGCCAGCTCACTTAAGGGTAGACGCACAGATACGCAGTATTTT
cdr3_aa: CASSLKGRRTDTQYF

j_call: TRBJ1-6
v_call: TRBV15
clone_size: NA
d_call: NA
cdr3_nt: TGTGCCACCAGCTTAACGAGCTCCTATAATTCACCCCTCCACTTT
cdr3_aa: CATSLTSSYNSPLHF

j_call: TRBJ1-2
v_call: TRBV24-1
clone_size: NA
d_call: NA
cdr3_nt: TGTGCCACCGGTGATAGCCCCGCAGGGCTAGTCTTC
cdr3_aa: CATGDSPAGLVF

j_call: TRBJ2-3
v_call: TRBV5-1
clone_size: many
d_call: NA
cdr3_nt: TGCGCCAGCAGCTTGGGCGGAGCCCCCACAGATACGCAGTATTTT
cdr3_aa: CASSLGGAPTDTQYF

j_call: TRBJ2-3
v_call: TRBV25-1
clone_size: few
d_call: TRBD2
cdr3_nt: TGTGCCAGCTCACCACCATGGACTAGCGGGAGGACGACAGATACGCAGTATTTT
cdr3_aa: CASSPPWTSGRTTDTQYF

j_call: TRBJ2-4
v_call: TRBV12-3/TRBV12-4
clone_size: many
d_call: NA
cdr3_nt: TGTGCCAGCACGGGGTTTGGCAAAAACATTCAGTACTTC
cdr3_aa: CASTGFGKNIQYF

j_call: TRBJ1-1
v_call: TRBV9
clone_size: few
d_call: TRBD1
cdr3_nt: TGTGCCAGCAGCCCTCCGGACAGGACGAGCACTGAAGCTTTCTTT
cdr3_aa: CASSPPDRTSTEAFF

j_call: TRBJ2-7
v_call: TRBV19
clone_size: once
d_call: TRBD2
cdr3_nt: TGTGCCAGTAGTCGTAGCGGGAGCTACGAGCAGTACTTC
cdr3_aa: CASSRSGSYEQYF

j_call: TRBJ2-1
v_call: TRBV9
clone_size: many
d_call: TRBD2
cdr3_nt: TGTGCCAGCAGCGTAGCGTTTGAGGGACTAGCGGGAGGGCCAGGTGAGCAGTTCTTC
cdr3_aa: CASSVAFEGLAGGPGEQFF

j_call: TRBJ2-1
v_call: TRBV15
clone_size: NA
d_call: NA
cdr3_nt: TGTGCCACCAGCAGAGGTGCCAGCAGCCGGGGACGCAATGAGCAGTTCTTC
cdr3_aa: CATSRGASSRGRNEQFF

j_call: TRBJ1-2
v_call: TRBV7-9
clone_size: NA
d_call: NA
cdr3_nt: TGTGCCAGCAGCAACCTCCATGAGGGGGATGGCTACACCTTC
cdr3_aa: CASSNLHEGDGYTF

j_call: TRBJ1-1
v_call: TRBV29-1
clone_size: NA
d_call: NA
cdr3_nt: TGCAGTTACTCGCCGCTAAGGGCTGAAGCTTTCTTT
cdr3_aa: CSYSPLRAEAFF

j_call: TRBJ2-3
v_call: TRBV24-1
clone_size: NA
d_call: NA
cdr3_nt: TGTGCCACCCAAGGACGGGGGAGGACAGATACGCAGTATTTT
cdr3_aa: CATQGRGRTDTQYF

j_call: TRBJ2-7
v_call: TRBV5-1
clone_size: NA
d_call: TRBD1
cdr3_nt: TGCGCCAGCAGCTTGGAGGGACAGGCCTCTTACGAGCGGTACTTC
cdr3_aa: CASSLEGQASYERYF

j_call: TRBJ1-1
v_call: TRBV25-1
clone_size: NA
d_call: NA
cdr3_nt: TGTGCCAGCAGTGAATATGGCAGGACGAACACTGAAACTTTCTTT
cdr3_aa: CASSEYGRTNTETFF

j_call: TRBJ2-7
v_call: TRBV6-5
clone_size: many
d_call: NA
cdr3_nt: TGTGCCAGCAGTAAGACCAGGGAAGGCGGTTACGAGCAGTACTTC
cdr3_aa: CASSKTREGGYEQYF

j_call: TRBJ2-5
v_call: TRBV4-3
clone_size: many
d_call: TRBD2
cdr3_nt: TGCGCCAGCAGCCAAGACCGATTAGCGGGAGAGACCCAGTACTTC
cdr3_aa: CASSQDRLAGETQYF

j_call: TRBJ1-1
v_call: TRBV5-1
clone_size: few
d_call: TRBD1
cdr3_nt: TGCGCCAGCAGCTCTACAGGGGCCCAGTACACTGAAGCTTTCTTT
cdr3_aa: CASSSTGAQYTEAFF

j_call: TRBJ1-5
v_call: TRBV5-5
clone_size: many
d_call: NA
cdr3_nt: TGTGCCAGCAGCCGAAGGACCGGGGACCAGCCCCAGCATTTT
cdr3_aa: CASSRRTGDQPQHF

j_call: TRBJ1-5
v_call: TRBV19
clone_size: many
d_call: NA
cdr3_nt: TGTGCCAGTAGTGCAGTAGTCTGGACAGCTAGCAATCAGCCCCAGCATTTT
cdr3_aa: CASSAVVWTASNQPQHF

j_call: TRBJ2-7
v_call: TRBV20-1
clone_size: NA
d_call: NA
cdr3_nt: TGCAGTGTTAGAGATTCGGCGGGCAAATCCGAGCAGTACTTC
cdr3_aa: CSVRDSAGKSEQYF

j_call: TRBJ2-3
v_call: TRBV7-9
clone_size: NA
d_call: NA
cdr3_nt: TGTGCCAGCAGCTTAGGAGCGGGTACACCTAGCACAGATCCGCAGTATTTT
cdr3_aa: CASSLGAGTPSTDPQYF

j_call: TRBJ2-7
v_call: TRBV18
clone_size: NA
d_call: TRBD2
cdr3_nt: TGTGCCAGCTCACCCGGGACTAGCGGGACCTCCTACGAGCAGTACTTC
cdr3_aa: CASSPGTSGTSYEQYF

j_call: TRBJ2-1
v_call: TRBV12-3/TRBV12-4
clone_size: many
d_call: NA
cdr3_nt: TGTGCCAGCAGTTTAGCGATGGGGGCAATCAATGAGCAGTTCTTC
cdr3_aa: CASSLAMGAINEQFF

j_call: TRBJ1-5
v_call: TRBV7-6
clone_size: NA
d_call: NA
cdr3_nt: TGTGCCAGCAGCGGAGCCGGGCGGCAAGAGACCCAGCATTTT
cdr3_aa: CASSGAGRQETQHF

j_call: TRBJ1-1
v_call: TRBV20-1
clone_size: few
d_call: NA
cdr3_nt: TGCAGTGCTAGACTCCGGGAACCCTCCGCCGGGGGCTCGAACACTGAAGCTTTCTTT
cdr3_aa: CSARLREPSAGGSNTEAFF